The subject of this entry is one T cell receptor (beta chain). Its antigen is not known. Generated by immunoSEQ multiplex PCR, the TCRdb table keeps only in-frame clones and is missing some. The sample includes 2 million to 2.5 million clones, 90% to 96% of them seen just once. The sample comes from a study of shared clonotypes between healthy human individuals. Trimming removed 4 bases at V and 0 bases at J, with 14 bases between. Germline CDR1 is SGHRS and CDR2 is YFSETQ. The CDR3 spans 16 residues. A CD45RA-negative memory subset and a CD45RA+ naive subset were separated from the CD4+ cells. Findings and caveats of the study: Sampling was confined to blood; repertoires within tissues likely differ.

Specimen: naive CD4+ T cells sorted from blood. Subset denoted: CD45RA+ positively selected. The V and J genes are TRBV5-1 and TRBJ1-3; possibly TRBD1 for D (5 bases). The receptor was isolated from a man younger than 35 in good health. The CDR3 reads CASSPRGDFSGNTIYF. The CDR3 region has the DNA TGCGCCAGCAGCCCCCGGGGGGACTTCTCTGGAAACACCATATATTTT.